Below are 28 T cell receptor beta chains sequenced from a single sample in a study of CXCR3-negative and CXCR3-positive naive CD8 T cells. Study-wide results and caveats: Naive CXCR3-positive cells had TRB CDR3s more hydrophobic than those of CXCR3-negative naive cells.

UMI-labeled 5' RACE TRB cDNA libraries were prepared from the cells. TCRdb processed the 5' RACE reads again and assigns one entry to each CDR3 protein, with no DNA. The specimen's table records approximately 140,000 distinct CDR3 sequences. Their cognate antigens are unknown. The material sequenced was naive CXCR3+ CD8+ T cells from blood. Indicated subset: CD45RO-CCR7+CD27+CD95- naive CD8+ T cells expressing CXCR3 (TNR3+). The source is a human donor in good health. Some clones in this sample may be carry-over from other donors' samples.

The chain uses TRBV4-1 and TRBJ2-2. The CDR3 runs to 11 residues. Germline values: CDR1 MGHRA, CDR2 YSYEKL. The CDR3 reads CASSHPGELFF.

V and J are TRBV6-5 and TRBJ2-5; the TCRdb call, TRBD1, lacks DNA for checking. This CDR3 comprises 11 residues. Germline lookup yields CDR1 MNHEY and CDR2 SVGAGI. The CDR3 spells CASSLSGAKYF.

The rearrangement joins TRBV29-1 to TRBJ1-1. This CDR3 comprises 11 residues. The germline CDR1 and CDR2 sequences are SQVTM and ANQGSEA. The CDR3 is CSVESNTEAFF.

The chain links TRBV7-9 to TRBJ2-1; no DNA is available, so the TRBD2 call from TCRdb remains unchecked. CDR3 size: 15 residues. Per germline, CDR1 SEHNR and CDR2 FQNEAQ (reference sequence). CDR3 residues: CASSSGGGTRNEQFF. Full variable domain (rest looked up from reference TRBV7-9 and TRBJ2-1): DTGVSQNPRHKITKRGQNVTFRCDPISEHNRLYWYRQTLGQGPEFLTYFQNEAQLEKSRLLSDRFSAERPKGSFSTLEIQRTEQGDSAMYLCASSSGGGTRNEQFFGPGTRLTVL.

V and J are TRBV5-1 and TRBJ2-1; lacking DNA, the TRBD1 call made by TCRdb goes unchecked. This CDR3 is 15 amino acids long. CDR1 is SGHRS, CDR2 YFSETQ, per germline. The CDR3 sequence: CASSPPGGRYNEQFF. The full variable domain, with the rest looked up from reference TRBV5-1 and TRBJ2-1, is KAGVTQTPRYLIKTRGQQVTLSCSPISGHRSVSWYQQTPGQGLQFLFEYFSETQRNKGNFPGRFSGRQFSNSRSEMNVSTLELGDSALYLCASSPPGGRYNEQFFGPGTRLTVL.

The CDR3 reads CASSLALGVNYGYTF. The V and J genes are TRBV7-6 and TRBJ1-2; TCRdb calls TRBD1, which cannot be checked without DNA. Germline V lookup: CDR1 SGHVS, CDR2 FNYEAQ. The CDR3 consists of 15 residues.

This chain joins TRBV29-1 and TRBJ2-7; the D call of TRBD2 rests on TCRdb alone, since no DNA is present to check it. CDR3 length: 13 amino acids. Per the germline V gene, CDR1 is SQVTM and CDR2 is ANQGSEA. This CDR3 reads CSVEASGGYEQYF.

The chain combines TRBV27 with TRBJ2-7; TCRdb calls TRBD2, which cannot be checked without DNA. There are 15 residues in the CDR3. Germline V gives CDR1 MNHEY, CDR2 SMNVEV (reference sequence). CDR3 sequence: CASSFGAAGGYEQYF.

The J gene is TRBJ2-7, the V gene TRBV29-1; TCRdb indicates TRBD1, and absent DNA this call remains unverified. This CDR3 spans 13 amino acids. Germline CDR1 is SQVTM and CDR2 is ANQGSEA. The chain's CDR3 is CSVDQGSSYEQYF.

The V gene is TRBV28, the J gene TRBJ2-5; as DNA is missing, the TRBD2 call by TCRdb cannot be tested. This CDR3 contains 16 residues. CDR1 and CDR2 from the germline V gene are MDHEN and SYDVKM. The CDR3 loop is CASSLQTVPGRETQYF.

The chain uses TRBV28 and TRBJ1-1; TCRdb's assignment of TRBD1 cannot be checked, as there is no DNA. The CDR3 is 14 residues long. In germline, CDR1 is MDHEN, CDR2 SYDVKM. CDR3 residues: CASSPGWLYTEAFF.

The chain uses TRBV6-2 or TRBV6-3 and TRBJ2-1; TCRdb returns TRBD2, unconfirmable since there is no DNA. CDR3 length: 17 residues. Germline CDR1 and CDR2: MNHEY and SVGEGT. This CDR3 is CASSFNGLAGDYNEQFF.

The rearrangement links TRBV5-1 to TRBJ2-1; the D gene TCRdb calls, TRBD2, cannot be checked with no DNA. Germline CDR1 SGHRS, CDR2 YFSETQ. The CDR3 runs to 12 residues. This chain's CDR3 is CASTGGGNEQFF. Full variable domain (rest looked up from reference TRBV5-1 and TRBJ2-1): KAGVTQTPRYLIKTRGQQVTLSCSPISGHRSVSWYQQTPGQGLQFLFEYFSETQRNKGNFPGRFSGRQFSNSRSEMNVSTLELGDSALYLCASTGGGNEQFFGPGTRLTVL.

V is TRBV28 and J is TRBJ2-1; absent DNA, TCRdb's TRBD1 call cannot be checked. This CDR3 comprises 17 residues. Germline V lookup: CDR1 MDHEN, CDR2 SYDVKM. The CDR3 sequence is CASSFFSGRTTYNEQFF.

The chain employs TRBV27 and TRBJ1-6; TCRdb lists TRBD1, though no DNA is available to test this call. CDR1 and CDR2 (germline): MNHEY, SMNVEV (reference sequence). This CDR3 contains 13 residues. The CDR3 sequence: CASSVREDSPLHF.

This sequence joins TRBV19 and TRBJ2-7; TCRdb returns TRBD1, unconfirmable since there is no DNA. Germline loops: CDR1 LNHDA, CDR2 SQIVND (reference sequence). The CDR3 runs 13 residues. CDR3 region: CASKADTSYEQYF.

The V gene is TRBV5-1, the J gene TRBJ2-3; TCRdb's D gene call, TRBD2, goes unchecked for lack of DNA. Germline loops: CDR1 SGHRS, CDR2 YFSETQ. This CDR3 region has 15 residues. The chain's CDR3 is CASSLDSPTTDTQYF.

This rearrangement joins TRBV7-9 to TRBJ2-2. Per germline, CDR1 SEHNR and CDR2 FQNEAQ (reference sequence). This CDR3 region has 13 residues. The CDR3 loop reads CASSPDNTGELFF.

The chain joins TRBV15 to TRBJ1-2; no DNA is available, so the TRBD1 call from TCRdb remains unchecked. CDR1 LNHNV and CDR2 YYDKDF come from the germline V gene (reference sequence). CDR3 size: 15 residues. The CDR3 region is CATSRDWTDNYGYTF. The complete variable domain, with remaining parts taken from reference TRBV15 and TRBJ1-2, reads DAMVIQNPRYQVTQFGKPVTLSCSQTLNHNVMYWYQQKSSQAPKLLFHYYDKDFNNEADTPDNFQSRRPNTSFCFLDIRSPGLGDTAMYLCATSRDWTDNYGYTFGSGTRLTVV.

The chain couples TRBV7-7 to TRBJ2-7; checking the TCRdb D call of TRBD1 is not possible without DNA. CDR1 and CDR2 (germline): SSHAT, FNYEAQ (reference sequence). CDR3 length: 15 residues. Here the CDR3 reads CASSPRDRGGYEQYF.

The V call is TRBV6-2 or TRBV6-3, the J call TRBJ2-7; TCRdb reports TRBD1, a call that lacks DNA to check it against. Per germline, CDR1 MNHEY and CDR2 SVGEGT. This CDR3 is built from 16 residues. CDR3 sequence reads: CASSLERDSQSYEQYF.

The V gene is TRBV21-1, the J gene TRBJ1-5; no DNA is available, so the TRBD1 call from TCRdb remains unchecked. TRBV21-1 is tagged as a pseudogene. CDR3 length: 17 amino acids. CDR3 region: CASSKGPGQGADQPQHF.

J is TRBJ2-1 and V is TRBV2; the TRBD2 assignment by TCRdb is unverifiable without DNA. Looked up from germline, CDR1 is SNHLY and CDR2 is FYNNEI. This CDR3 has 15 residues. CDR3 sequence: CASSAARVSYNEQFF.

Here the CDR3 reads CASSNGTSGSIAKNIQYF. This chain uses TRBV7-3 with TRBJ2-4; TCRdb's D call of TRBD2 is untestable without DNA. Germline CDR1 SGHTA, CDR2 FQGTGA. The CDR3 has 18 residues.

This sequence joins TRBV7-6 and TRBJ1-4; checking the TCRdb D call of TRBD1 is not possible without DNA. Germline loops: CDR1 SGHVS, CDR2 FNYEAQ. CDR3 length equals 15 residues. This chain's CDR3 is CASSPTGATNEKLFF.

The chain links TRBV3-1 to TRBJ2-7; TCRdb's D gene call, TRBD2, goes unchecked for lack of DNA. There are 17 residues in the CDR3. Germline V gene sequence: CDR1 LGHDT, CDR2 YNNKEL (reference sequence). The CDR3 here is CASSQDPPGGHKYEQYF.

This chain uses TRBV28 with TRBJ1-4. Germline CDR1 MDHEN, CDR2 SYDVKM. The CDR3 loop spans 16 amino acids. CDR3 in amino acids: CASSFLRQGKAEKLFF.

The chain recombines TRBV5-1 with TRBJ2-1; the TCRdb D gene call, TRBD2, has no DNA to confirm it. The CDR3 runs 12 residues. Per the germline V gene, CDR1 is SGHRS and CDR2 is YFSETQ. CDR3 protein: CASRLGGVEQFF. Drawing the rest from reference TRBV5-1 and TRBJ2-1, the complete variable domain is KAGVTQTPRYLIKTRGQQVTLSCSPISGHRSVSWYQQTPGQGLQFLFEYFSETQRNKGNFPGRFSGRQFSNSRSEMNVSTLELGDSALYLCASRLGGVEQFFGPGTRLTVL.